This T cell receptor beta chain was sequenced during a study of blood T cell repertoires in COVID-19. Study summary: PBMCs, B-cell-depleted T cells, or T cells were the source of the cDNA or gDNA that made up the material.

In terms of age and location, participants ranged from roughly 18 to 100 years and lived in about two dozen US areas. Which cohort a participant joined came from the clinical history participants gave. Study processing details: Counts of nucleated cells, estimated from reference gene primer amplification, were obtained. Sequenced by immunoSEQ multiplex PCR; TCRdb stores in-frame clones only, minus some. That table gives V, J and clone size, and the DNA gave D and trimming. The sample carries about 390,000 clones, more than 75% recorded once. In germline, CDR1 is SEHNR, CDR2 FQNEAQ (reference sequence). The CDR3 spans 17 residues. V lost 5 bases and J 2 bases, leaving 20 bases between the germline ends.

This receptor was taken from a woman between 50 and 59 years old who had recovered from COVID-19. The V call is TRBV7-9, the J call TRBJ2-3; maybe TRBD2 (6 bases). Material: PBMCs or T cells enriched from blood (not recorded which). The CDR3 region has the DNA TGTGCCAGCAGCCTCCCACCTCTGGGCGGGGTCACAGATACGCAGTATTTT. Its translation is CASSLPPLGGVTDTQYF.